These T cell receptor beta chains were read from a single sample in a study of T cell changes during pregnancy in multiple sclerosis. Assay used: immunoSEQ multiplex PCR; TCRdb lists only in-frame clones, some missing. The sample has roughly 86,000 clones, around 92% seen once. Sequencing used peripheral blood, obtained in the first trimester of pregnancy. The source is a female donor with multiple sclerosis, enrolled in a pregnancy study. Both conserved end residues are part of each CDR3. Each record gives: clone size, J gene, V gene, D gene, CDR3 DNA, CDR3 protein. The D gene is left open where the match is weak. The size entry is marked missing in some rows and otherwise reads once, few, many or a size class.

abundance: -
j_gene: TRBJ1-2
v_gene: TRBV6-5
d_gene: TRBD1
CDR3nt: TGTGCCAGCAGTTACGGAGTCCAGGGGGCTGGGGGCTACACCTTC
CDR3aa: CASSYGVQGAGGYTF

abundance: -
j_gene: TRBJ2-7
v_gene: TRBV6-1
d_gene: -
CDR3nt: TGTGTCTCTATGACAGTCCCAGGCTACGAGCAGTACTTC
CDR3aa: CVSMTVPGYEQYF

abundance: -
j_gene: TRBJ2-4
v_gene: TRBV5-1
d_gene: -
CDR3nt: TGCGCCAGCAGCTTGGACAGGGAGAACATTCAGTACTTC
CDR3aa: CASSLDRENIQYF

abundance: few
j_gene: TRBJ2-2
v_gene: TRBV19
d_gene: TRBD1
CDR3nt: TGTGCCAGTAGTTACAGGACAGGGGGCACCGGGGAGCTGTTTTTT
CDR3aa: CASSYRTGGTGELFF

abundance: -
j_gene: TRBJ2-1
v_gene: TRBV7-9
d_gene: TRBD2
CDR3nt: TGTGCCAGCAGCGGACTAGCGGGGATACCACCCTACAATGAGCAGTTCTTC
CDR3aa: CASSGLAGIPPYNEQFF

abundance: -
j_gene: TRBJ1-5
v_gene: TRBV9
d_gene: -
CDR3nt: TGTGCCAGCAGCGTAGGGGGCGGAGGGGATCAGCCCCAGCATTTT
CDR3aa: CASSVGGGGDQPQHF

abundance: -
j_gene: TRBJ1-1
v_gene: TRBV29-1
d_gene: -
CDR3nt: TGCAGCGCGGGAGGGTATGAAGCTTTCTTT
CDR3aa: CSAGGYEAFF

abundance: -
j_gene: TRBJ1-3
v_gene: TRBV9
d_gene: TRBD1
CDR3nt: TGTGCCAGCAGCGCATCGGGACAGATTCCTGGAAACACCATATATTTT
CDR3aa: CASSASGQIPGNTIYF

abundance: -
j_gene: TRBJ2-7
v_gene: TRBV6-1
d_gene: TRBD1
CDR3nt: TGTGCCAGCAGTCTGACAGGGATTGACTACGAGCAGTACTTC
CDR3aa: CASSLTGIDYEQYF

abundance: -
j_gene: TRBJ2-3
v_gene: TRBV7-9
d_gene: -
CDR3nt: TGTGCCAGCAGCCGGGGACTTAACACAGATACGCAGTATTTT
CDR3aa: CASSRGLNTDTQYF

abundance: -
j_gene: TRBJ2-7
v_gene: TRBV7-2
d_gene: TRBD2
CDR3nt: TGTGCCAGCAGCCTTACTAGCGGGAGGGCCCTCTCCTACGAGCAGTACTTC
CDR3aa: CASSLTSGRALSYEQYF

abundance: once
j_gene: TRBJ2-7
v_gene: TRBV27
d_gene: -
CDR3nt: TGTGCCAGCAGTTTATGGTCGGGACTCCTCTACGAGCAGTACTTC
CDR3aa: CASSLWSGLLYEQYF

abundance: -
j_gene: TRBJ2-5
v_gene: TRBV28
d_gene: -
CDR3nt: TGTGCCAGCAGTTTTGGCGGCGGAGAGACCCAGTACTTC
CDR3aa: CASSFGGGETQYF

abundance: once
j_gene: TRBJ1-1
v_gene: TRBV6-1
d_gene: TRBD1
CDR3nt: TGTGCCAGCAGTGTACAGGGGACTGAAGCTTTCTTT
CDR3aa: CASSVQGTEAFF

abundance: -
j_gene: TRBJ2-2
v_gene: TRBV28
d_gene: -
CDR3nt: TGTGCCAGCAGTAGAGACTTCGCCGGGGAGCTGTTTTTT
CDR3aa: CASSRDFAGELFF

abundance: -
j_gene: TRBJ2-1
v_gene: TRBV4-1
d_gene: TRBD2
CDR3nt: TGCGCCAGCAGCCAAGGGCTAGCGGGATATGAGCAGTTCTTC
CDR3aa: CASSQGLAGYEQFF

abundance: -
j_gene: TRBJ2-1
v_gene: TRBV7-9
d_gene: -
CDR3nt: TGTGCCAGCAGCACCACTACCAGCTCCTACAATGAGCAGTTCTTC
CDR3aa: CASSTTTSSYNEQFF

abundance: once
j_gene: TRBJ2-1
v_gene: TRBV7-7
d_gene: TRBD2
CDR3nt: TGTGCTAGCAGCTTAGCTCCCGGGACTAGCGGGACAACCTACAATGAGCAGTTCTTC
CDR3aa: CASSLAPGTSGTTYNEQFF

abundance: -
j_gene: TRBJ1-3
v_gene: TRBV7-6
d_gene: -
CDR3nt: TGTGCCAGCAGCTTAAGGACATCAGGAAACACCATATATTTT
CDR3aa: CASSLRTSGNTIYF

abundance: -
j_gene: TRBJ2-2
v_gene: TRBV2
d_gene: -
CDR3nt: TGTGCCAGCAGTCCTCCCCGACAACACGGGGAGCTGTTTTTT
CDR3aa: CASSPPRQHGELFF

abundance: -
j_gene: TRBJ1-1
v_gene: TRBV9
d_gene: -
CDR3nt: TGTGCCAGCAGCGGGGGCGTGGGAACTGAAGCTTTCTTT
CDR3aa: CASSGGVGTEAFF

abundance: once
j_gene: TRBJ2-2
v_gene: TRBV5-6
d_gene: -
CDR3nt: TGTGCCAGCAGCTTGTTAGTGGCGGGGACCGGGGAGCTGTTTTTT
CDR3aa: CASSLLVAGTGELFF

abundance: -
j_gene: TRBJ1-4
v_gene: TRBV6-6
d_gene: TRBD1
CDR3nt: TGTGCCAGCAGTGGACAGGGGGCAAGAGGAGAAAAACTGTTTTTT
CDR3aa: CASSGQGARGEKLFF

abundance: once
j_gene: TRBJ2-5
v_gene: TRBV5-1
d_gene: TRBD1
CDR3nt: TGCGCCAGCAGCCCACGACAGGGAGAAGAGACCCAGTACTTC
CDR3aa: CASSPRQGEETQYF

abundance: -
j_gene: TRBJ2-5
v_gene: TRBV5-1
d_gene: TRBD2
CDR3nt: TGCGCCAGCAGCCACGGTCTAGCGGGACTCCAAGAGACCCAGTACTTC
CDR3aa: CASSHGLAGLQETQYF

abundance: -
j_gene: TRBJ2-7
v_gene: TRBV4-2
d_gene: TRBD2
CDR3nt: TGTGCCAGCAGCCAAGAACTAGCGGGAGGGCCACCCTACGAGCAGTACTTC
CDR3aa: CASSQELAGGPPYEQYF

abundance: -
j_gene: TRBJ1-1
v_gene: TRBV5-1
d_gene: TRBD1
CDR3nt: TGCGCCAGCAGCGGGGGACAGGGAAGGGAAACTGAAGCTTTCTTT
CDR3aa: CASSGGQGRETEAFF

abundance: -
j_gene: TRBJ1-5
v_gene: TRBV2
d_gene: -
CDR3nt: TGTGCCAGCAGGCAGGGACTCGAGCCCCAGCATTTT
CDR3aa: CASRQGLEPQHF

abundance: -
j_gene: TRBJ2-6
v_gene: TRBV5-1
d_gene: -
CDR3nt: TGCGCCAGCAGCTTGGTAGGGAGCGGGTCCTCTGGGGCCAACGTCCTGACTTTC
CDR3aa: CASSLVGSGSSGANVLTF

abundance: -
j_gene: TRBJ2-5
v_gene: TRBV7-8
d_gene: TRBD1
CDR3nt: TGTGCCAGCAGCCCTCGGGACAGAATCCAAGAGACCCAGTACTTC
CDR3aa: CASSPRDRIQETQYF

abundance: -
j_gene: TRBJ2-7
v_gene: TRBV6-5
d_gene: -
CDR3nt: TGTGCCAGCAGTTTGGCGAGACAGAACTACGAGCAGTACTTC
CDR3aa: CASSLARQNYEQYF

abundance: -
j_gene: TRBJ2-1
v_gene: TRBV29-1
d_gene: -
CDR3nt: TGCAGCGTTGACGGAGGGTACTACAATGAGCAGTTCTTC
CDR3aa: CSVDGGYYNEQFF

abundance: -
j_gene: TRBJ2-5
v_gene: TRBV15
d_gene: TRBD1
CDR3nt: TGTGCCACCAGCAGAGCCTACAGGGGCCAAGAGACCCAGTACTTC
CDR3aa: CATSRAYRGQETQYF

abundance: -
j_gene: TRBJ2-7
v_gene: TRBV20-1
d_gene: -
CDR3nt: TGCAGTGCCCGGCACGGGGAGCAGTACTTC
CDR3aa: CSARHGEQYF

abundance: -
j_gene: TRBJ2-7
v_gene: TRBV7-9
d_gene: -
CDR3nt: TGTGCCAGCAGCTCACAGGTGGCAGGCGAGCAGTACTTC
CDR3aa: CASSSQVAGEQYF

abundance: -
j_gene: TRBJ1-5
v_gene: TRBV30
d_gene: TRBD1
CDR3nt: TGTGCCTGGAGCGAGACGACAGGGGATTATCAGCCCCAGCATTTT
CDR3aa: CAWSETTGDYQPQHF

abundance: -
j_gene: TRBJ1-5
v_gene: TRBV4-1
d_gene: -
CDR3nt: TGCGCCAGCAGCCTCCTCCCTACCGGGGGGCAGTCCCAGCATTTT
CDR3aa: CASSLLPTGGQSQHF

abundance: -
j_gene: TRBJ2-2
v_gene: TRBV15
d_gene: TRBD1
CDR3nt: TGTGCCACCAGCAGAGTTCCCGGGACAGGGGTCTTCACCGGGGAGCTGTTTTTT
CDR3aa: CATSRVPGTGVFTGELFF

abundance: -
j_gene: TRBJ2-1
v_gene: TRBV28
d_gene: TRBD2
CDR3nt: TGTGCCAGCATCCGACAAGGACTAGCGGCCTACAATGAGCAGTTCTTC
CDR3aa: CASIRQGLAAYNEQFF

abundance: -
j_gene: TRBJ2-7
v_gene: TRBV28
d_gene: TRBD1
CDR3nt: TGTGCCAGCAATTCAGGGGGCGCACCTAAAGAGCAGTACTTC
CDR3aa: CASNSGGAPKEQYF

abundance: -
j_gene: TRBJ2-3
v_gene: TRBV28
d_gene: TRBD1
CDR3nt: TGTGCCAGCAGTCGCCCAGGGGGCGCAGATACGCAGTATTTT
CDR3aa: CASSRPGGADTQYF

abundance: -
j_gene: TRBJ1-4
v_gene: TRBV5-8
d_gene: -
CDR3nt: TGTGCCAGCAGCTTGGGATTCGGGGGTCCTAATGAAAAACTGTTTTTT
CDR3aa: CASSLGFGGPNEKLFF

abundance: -
j_gene: TRBJ2-5
v_gene: TRBV6-1
d_gene: -
CDR3nt: TGTGCCAGCAGTCCCCTGGCGGGGCGACAAGAGACCCAGTACTTC
CDR3aa: CASSPLAGRQETQYF

abundance: -
j_gene: TRBJ2-4
v_gene: TRBV28
d_gene: -
CDR3nt: TGTGCCTGCCGTGCGAGCGCCGCAAACATTCAGTACTTC
CDR3aa: CACRASAANIQYF

abundance: -
j_gene: TRBJ2-1
v_gene: TRBV7-9
d_gene: TRBD2
CDR3nt: TGTGCCAGCAGCCCGTCCCGGGGCGGGAGGATTAATGAGCAGTTCTTC
CDR3aa: CASSPSRGGRINEQFF

abundance: -
j_gene: TRBJ2-1
v_gene: TRBV2
d_gene: TRBD2
CDR3nt: TGTGCCAGCAGTGAAAGACTAGCGCGCAATGAGCAGTTCTTC
CDR3aa: CASSERLARNEQFF

abundance: once
j_gene: TRBJ2-2
v_gene: TRBV11-3
d_gene: TRBD1
CDR3nt: TGTGCCAGCAGCGGGACAGTCACCGGGGAGCTGTTTTTT
CDR3aa: CASSGTVTGELFF

abundance: -
j_gene: TRBJ1-4
v_gene: TRBV28
d_gene: TRBD1
CDR3nt: TGTGCCAGTGGTACAGGGGGATGGGCCTCAACTAATGAAAAACTGTTTTTT
CDR3aa: CASGTGGWASTNEKLFF

abundance: -
j_gene: TRBJ2-2
v_gene: TRBV2
d_gene: TRBD2
CDR3nt: TGTGCCAGCATAGCGGGATCCGACACCGGGGAGCTGTTTTTT
CDR3aa: CASIAGSDTGELFF

abundance: -
j_gene: TRBJ2-4
v_gene: TRBV29-1
d_gene: TRBD2
CDR3nt: TGCAGCGTTTTAGCGGGCAAAAACATTCAGTACTTC
CDR3aa: CSVLAGKNIQYF

abundance: once
j_gene: TRBJ1-5
v_gene: TRBV6-1
d_gene: -
CDR3nt: TGTGCCAGCATGGAGGGTAATCAGCCCCAGCATTTT
CDR3aa: CASMEGNQPQHF

abundance: -
j_gene: TRBJ2-4
v_gene: TRBV18
d_gene: TRBD1
CDR3nt: TGTGCCAGCTCACCCGGGACAGGAGCCAAAAACATTCAGTACTTC
CDR3aa: CASSPGTGAKNIQYF

abundance: -
j_gene: TRBJ2-1
v_gene: TRBV18
d_gene: -
CDR3nt: TGTGCCAGCTCGCTAGGGGTGGCCACTTACAATGAGCAGTTCTTC
CDR3aa: CASSLGVATYNEQFF